The 29 T cell receptor beta chains below come from one sample, sequenced in a study of blood T cell repertoires in COVID-19. Libraries were prepared by immunoSEQ multiplex PCR; TCRdb keeps only in-frame clonotypes and omits some of them. The repertoire consists of more than 110,000 clones, with 65% to 85% occurring once and the leading ten covering under 9.5%. Sequencing was performed on peripheral blood. All receptors come from a human donor in a cohort sampled during active COVID-19.

The chain uses TRBV19 and TRBJ1-6, with D uncertain. The CDR3 has 12 amino acids. Trimming pared 2 bases from V and 12 bases from J, leaving 8 bases between. Germline loops: CDR1 LNHDA, CDR2 SQIVND (reference sequence). CDR3 nucleotides: TGTGCCAGTAGTATACCGTCAGGACCCCTCCACTTT. Translation gives CASSIPSGPLHF.

The chain couples TRBV24-1 to TRBJ1-5, with D possibly being TRBD1 (5 bases). CDR1 KGHDR and CDR2 SFDVKD come from the germline V gene. CDR3 size: 13 residues. The V gene lost 6 bases and the J gene lost 7 bases, with 12 bases spanning the gap. CDR3 nucleotide sequence: TGTGCCACCAGTAGGGATGGGGGGCAGCCCCAGCATTTT. Amino acids: CATSRDGGQPQHF.

The chain has TRBV6-6 and TRBJ2-2; D call uncertain. The V gene lost 0 bases and the J gene lost 3 bases, with 8 bases spanning the gap. Per the germline V gene, CDR1 is MNHNY and CDR2 is SVGAGI (reference sequence). The CDR3 has 15 amino acids. The CDR3 protein is CASSYSSTYTGELFF. DNA for the CDR3: TGTGCCAGCAGTTACTCGAGTACTTACACCGGGGAGCTGTTTTTT.

This clone has a single count. This chain connects TRBV5-6 to TRBJ2-1; D gene unclear. The V end was cut by 1 base, the J end by 0 bases, with 5 bases between. The CDR3 consists of 14 residues. Germline CDR1 SGHDT, CDR2 YYEEEE. The CDR3 is CASSLWSSYNEQFF. The CDR3 DNA reads TGTGCCAGCAGCTTGTGGAGCTCCTACAATGAGCAGTTCTTC.

This clone was seen once. This chain uses TRBV6-6 with TRBJ2-2, with D perhaps matching TRBD1 (6 bases). Germline CDR1 MNHNY, CDR2 SVGAGI (reference sequence). V shed 7 bases and J shed 1 base, with 10 bases lying between them. This CDR3 has 14 residues. As DNA, the CDR3 is TGTGCCAGCACCATGGGACAGAACACCGGGGAGCTGTTTTTT. It translates to CASTMGQNTGELFF.

The chain has TRBV5-1 and TRBJ2-1, with D uncertain. V was pared by 0 bases and J by 0 bases, with 7 bases between. The length of the CDR3 is 15 residues. The germline CDR1 and CDR2 sequences are SGHRS and YFSETQ. Written as DNA, the CDR3 is TGCGCCAGCAGCTTGGACCGGAGCTCCTACAATGAGCAGTTCTTC. Its protein is CASSLDRSSYNEQFF.

The rearrangement uses TRBV11-3 and TRBJ1-5; TRBD1 matches 11 bases. Losses at the gene ends were 5 bases for V and 6 bases for J; bases not matched to a gene: 12. CDR1 and CDR2 (germline): SGHNT, YENEEA. This CDR3 has 17 residues. The CDR3, as DNA: TGTGCCAGCAGCCGGACCCCCCGGGACAGGGGGATTCAGCCCCAGCATTTT. Its protein product is CASSRTPRDRGIQPQHF.

This clone was counted ten times or more. The chain recombines TRBV19 with TRBJ1-2; possible D gene TRBD1, 5 bases. V was cut by 1 base and J by 4 bases, with 13 bases left in between. In germline, CDR1 is LNHDA, CDR2 SQIVND (reference sequence). The CDR3 length is 15 residues. Here the CDR3 reads CASSIAGTGGYGYTF. The DNA of the CDR3 is TGTGCCAGTAGTATAGCCGGCACGGGGGGCTATGGCTACACCTTC.

The DNA for the CDR3 is TGTGCCAGCTCACCACAAGGACAGGGTACAATGAGGCAGTTCTTC. It codes for CASSPQGQGTMRQFF. The chain combines TRBV18 with TRBJ2-1, with TRBD1 identical over 8 bases. The CDR3 has 15 amino acids. Germline CDR1 KGHSH, CDR2 LQKENI. V trimming: 1 base; J trimming: 12 bases; junction bases outside the gene matches: 11.

The J gene is TRBJ2-7, the V gene TRBV3-1 (or the pseudogene TRBV3-2), with D unclear. The V and J ends lost 0 bases and 3 bases respectively, with 3 bases between them. The germline V gene encodes CDR1 LGHDT and CDR2 YNNKEL (reference sequence). The CDR3 covers 12 residues. The CDR3 DNA is TGTGCCAGCAGCCAAGATAACTACGAGCAGTACTTC. This sequence encodes CASSQDNYEQYF.

The chain couples TRBV20-1 to TRBJ1-1; no reliable D call. V was shortened by 2 bases and J by 6 bases, with 7 bases between the two germline ends. The CDR3 is 11 amino acids. Per the germline V gene, CDR1 is DFQATT and CDR2 is SNEGSKA (reference sequence). The CDR3 DNA reads TGCAGTGCTAGACTAGTGTCTGAAGCTTTCTTT. Encoded protein: CSARLVSEAFF.

V is TRBV5-6 and J is TRBJ1-1, with D hard to call. Trimming took off 3 bases at V and 6 bases at J, with 12 bases between the two ends. CDR1 SGHDT and CDR2 YYEEEE come from the germline V gene. The CDR3 is 13 residues long. The CDR3 protein is CASSSIMRAEAFF. CDR3 coding DNA: TGTGCCAGCAGCTCAATTATGAGGGCTGAAGCTTTCTTT.

CDR3 protein: CASSATGQVLNSPLHF. CDR3 DNA sequence: TGTGCCAGCAGCGCCACCGGACAGGTCCTCAATTCACCCCTCCACTTT. The chain combines TRBV9 with TRBJ1-6, with 7 bases matching TRBD1. V dropped 3 bases and J dropped 7; count of bases not matched to a gene: 10. Germline-derived CDR1 and CDR2 are SGDLS and YYNGEE. The CDR3 is made up of 16 amino acids.

The J gene is TRBJ2-2, the V gene TRBV5-5; D not resolved. CDR1 and CDR2 from the germline V gene are SGHKS and YYEKEE (reference sequence). The CDR3 is 14 residues long. With 0 bases removed from V and 6 bases from J, the gap between germline ends came to 9 bases. The CDR3 spells CASSLVSFPGELFF. DNA of the CDR3: TGTGCCAGCAGCTTGGTCTCGTTTCCCGGGGAGCTGTTTTTT.

J is TRBJ2-1 and V is TRBV7-9; weak D call: TRBD1 (6 bases). Trimming removed 5 bases at V and 2 bases at J, with 16 bases between. The CDR3 has 16 residues. Germline-derived CDR1 and CDR2 are SEHNR and FQNEAQ (reference sequence). The DNA for the CDR3 is TGTGCCAGCAGCGCGGAAGGACGGACAGCCTACAATGAGCAGTTCTTC. It specifies CASSAEGRTAYNEQFF.

V usage is TRBV10-3 and J usage is TRBJ2-1; possible D gene TRBD1, 6 bases. Between the trimmed V and J ends, which lost 3 bases and 15 bases, there was a span of 24 bases. The germline gives CDR1 ENHRY, CDR2 SYGVKD. The CDR3 has 15 residues. CDR3 in DNA: TGTGCCATCAGTGAATCTCGAGGGGGTGGTCGGCCCGGGTTCTTC. It is translated as CAISESRGGGRPGFF.

The rearrangement joins TRBV9 to TRBJ1-3, with D unresolved. V was trimmed by 4 bases and J by 0 bases, leaving 8 bases between them. Germline V gives CDR1 SGDLS, CDR2 YYNGEE. This CDR3 is built from 14 residues. In DNA form, the CDR3 reads TGTGCCAGCAGCCGCGGCGCCTCTGGAAACACCATATATTTT. Its protein product is CASSRGASGNTIYF. Filled out from reference TRBV9 and TRBJ1-3, the complete variable domain reads DSGVTQTPKHLITATGQRVTLRCSPRSGDLSVYWYQQSLDQGLQFLIQYYNGEERAKGNILERFSAQQFPDLHSELNLSSLELGDSALYFCASSRGASGNTIYFGEGSWLTVV.

V and J are TRBV6-5 and TRBJ1-2; unclear D gene. Germline V gives CDR1 MNHEY, CDR2 SVGAGI. Trimming left V 5 bases short and J 1 base short, with 11 bases between. This CDR3 region has 14 residues. The CDR3 DNA follows: TGTGCCAGCAGTCCCGTTACATTTAACTATGGCTACACCTTC. It translates to CASSPVTFNYGYTF.

This clone was observed a handful of times. The rearrangement uses TRBV5-4 and TRBJ2-1, with 9 bases matching TRBD2. The CDR3 has 15 residues. Germline V gene lookup returns CDR1 SGHNT and CDR2 YYREEE (reference sequence). Germline trimming cut 4 bases from V and 1 base from J; bases unmatched to any gene: 3. DNA for the CDR3: TGTGCCAGCAGCCATAGCGGGGGTTCCTACAATGAGCAGTTCTTC. Translating gives CASSHSGGSYNEQFF.

This chain uses TRBV9 with TRBJ2-4; TRBD2 matches at 8 bases. Losses at the gene ends were 4 bases for V and 7 bases for J; bases not matched to a gene: 13. Germline V gene data show CDR1 as SGDLS and CDR2 as YYNGEE. This CDR3 contains 16 residues. The CDR3 DNA reads TGTGCCAGCAGCTACGGGGGGGCTAACTGGGAGAACATTCAGTACTTC. This sequence encodes CASSYGGANWENIQYF.

This rearrangement joins TRBV27 to TRBJ2-3; D perhaps matches TRBD2 (6 bases). The CDR3 consists of 14 residues. Germline values: CDR1 MNHEY, CDR2 SMNVEV (reference sequence). Trimming stripped 6 bases from V and 8 bases from J, with 18 bases between. The CDR3, as DNA: TGTGCCAGCAGCCCTAGAGGGGAGGTTTCTACGCAGTATTTT. It specifies CASSPRGEVSTQYF.

The rearrangement joins TRBV6-5 to TRBJ1-2, with TRBD1 identical over 8 bases. Germline V gives CDR1 MNHEY, CDR2 SVGAGI. The CDR3 contains 13 residues. V was pared by 6 bases and J by 7 bases, with 7 bases of the junction left unmatched. CDR3 nucleotide sequence: TGTGCCAGCAGATCGCCAGGGGGCGCTGGCTACACCTTC. This translates into CASRSPGGAGYTF.

The chain links TRBV9 to TRBJ2-7, with a possible D match to TRBD1 (6 bases). V lost 0 bases, J lost 6 bases, and 16 bases lay in between. CDR3 size: 15 residues. Looked up from germline, CDR1 is SGDLS and CDR2 is YYNGEE. Written as DNA, the CDR3 is TGTGCCAGCAGCGTAGGATTACAGGGAATCCGCGAGCAGTACTTC. Protein product: CASSVGLQGIREQYF. Drawing the rest from reference TRBV9 and TRBJ2-7, the complete variable domain is DSGVTQTPKHLITATGQRVTLRCSPRSGDLSVYWYQQSLDQGLQFLIQYYNGEERAKGNILERFSAQQFPDLHSELNLSSLELGDSALYFCASSVGLQGIREQYFGPGTRLTVT.

The chain combines TRBV11-2 with TRBJ1-4, with D unresolved. The CDR3 covers 15 residues. Per germline, CDR1 SGHAT and CDR2 FQNNGV. The germline V and J ends were trimmed by 5 bases and 8 bases, with 18 bases remaining between them. CDR3 bases: TGTGCCAGCAGCCTCGGGTCTTTTCCCGAGGAAAAACTGTTTTTT. This gives the protein CASSLGSFPEEKLFF.

CDR3 nucleotides: TGTGCCAGCAGCCATGGACAGGAGGACCATCAGCCCCAGCATTTT. It is translated as CASSHGQEDHQPQHF. This chain connects TRBV3-1 (or the pseudogene TRBV3-2) to TRBJ1-5; 7 nucleotides align to TRBD1. The V segment lost 3 bases and the J segment 5 bases; nucleotides outside the gene matches: 7. The CDR3 consists of 15 residues. CDR1 LGHDT and CDR2 YNNKEL come from the germline V gene (reference sequence).

The CDR3 region is CASSRTGGAVWGYTF. The CDR3 region has the DNA TGTGCCAGCAGCCGTACAGGGGGCGCAGTTTGGGGCTACACCTTC. This chain links TRBV3-1 (or the pseudogene TRBV3-2) with TRBJ1-2; 9 bases fit TRBD1. This CDR3 is 15 amino acids long. Germline V CDR1 and CDR2: LGHDT, YNNKEL (reference sequence). V gave up 4 bases and J gave up 8 bases; unmatched junction bases: 11.

This chain connects TRBV6-4 to TRBJ1-1; 10 positions match TRBD1. The CDR3 runs to 15 residues. Germline loops: CDR1 MRHNA, CDR2 SNTAGT. The J segment lost 9 bases and the V segment lost 2 bases, leaving 9 bases of the junction unmatched. CDR3: CASSDRVRTGGKAFF. For the CDR3, the DNA is TGTGCCAGCAGTGACAGGGTGAGGACAGGGGGGAAAGCTTTCTTT.

The J gene is TRBJ1-4, the V gene TRBV5-1; D is unclear. CDR1 is SGHRS, CDR2 YFSETQ, per germline. This CDR3 has 14 residues. Trimming stripped 2 bases from V and 8 bases from J, with 13 bases between. The CDR3 region has the DNA TGCGCCAGCAGCTTACGGCTGGCGGGAGAAAAACTGTTTTTT. Translation: CASSLRLAGEKLFF.

A word on this clone: A read error may account for a junction end that differs from germline. The chain links TRBV6-1 to TRBJ2-3; 11 bases are shared with TRBD2. Germline V gene lookup returns CDR1 MNHNS and CDR2 SASEGT. This CDR3 region has 16 residues. The CDR3 DNA sequence: TGTGCCAGCAGGGAAGAACGGATACTAGCGGGGGCAACGCAGTATTTT. Translating it yields CASREERILAGATQYF.